This T cell receptor beta chain appears in the sequencing data of a study of blood T cell repertoires in COVID-19. Overall study context: Sites across the United States, Italy and Spain contributed samples from acute and convalescent COVID-19. T cells, B-cell-depleted T cells, or PBMCs provided the cDNA or gDNA that served as material.

The CDR3 is 13 amino acids. Germline CDR1 is KGHDR and CDR2 is SFDVKD. Trimming removed 4 bases from V and 8 bases from J; junction bases left unmatched: 3. Methods used by the authors: The assay estimated nucleated cells by amplifying reference gene primers. The assay was immunoSEQ multiplex PCR, and TCRdb's table has in-frame clones only and misses some. V and J calls and clone size are as listed in that table; D and trimming were resolved from the DNA. The sample yields 150,000 to 200,000 clones, roughly 80% seen once. The TCR was taken from a man between 60 and 75 years old with acute or convalescent COVID-19. The rearrangement uses TRBV24-1 and TRBJ2-1; 8 bases fit TRBD1. Sequences were obtained from peripheral blood. The CDR3 DNA sequence: TGTGCCACCAGTGAGCCGGGACAGGATGAGCAGTTCTTC. Amino acids: CATSEPGQDEQFF.